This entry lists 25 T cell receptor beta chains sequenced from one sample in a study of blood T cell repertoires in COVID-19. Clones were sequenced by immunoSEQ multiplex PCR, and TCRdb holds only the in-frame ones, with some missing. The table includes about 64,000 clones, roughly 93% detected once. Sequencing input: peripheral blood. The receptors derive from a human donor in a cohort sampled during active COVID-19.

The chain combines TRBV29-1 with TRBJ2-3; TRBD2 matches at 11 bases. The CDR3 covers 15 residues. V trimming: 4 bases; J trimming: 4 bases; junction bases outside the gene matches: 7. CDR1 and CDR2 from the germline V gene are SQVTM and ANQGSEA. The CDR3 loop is CSVVSLAGGPDTQYF. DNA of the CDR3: TGCAGCGTTGTGTCGCTAGCGGGAGGTCCAGATACGCAGTATTTT.

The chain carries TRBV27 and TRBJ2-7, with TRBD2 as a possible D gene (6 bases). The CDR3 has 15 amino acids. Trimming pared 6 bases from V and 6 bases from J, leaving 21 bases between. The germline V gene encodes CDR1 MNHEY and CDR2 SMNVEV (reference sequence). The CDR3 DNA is TGTGCCAGCAGCCAAATAGGGGTTCCGGAGGGCGAGCAGTACTTC. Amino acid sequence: CASSQIGVPEGEQYF.

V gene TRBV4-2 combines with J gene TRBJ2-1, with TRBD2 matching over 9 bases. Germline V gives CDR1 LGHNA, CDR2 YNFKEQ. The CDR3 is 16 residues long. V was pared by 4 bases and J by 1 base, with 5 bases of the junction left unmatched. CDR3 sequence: CASSRGAGGSYNEQFF. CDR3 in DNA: TGTGCCAGCAGCCGGGGGGCGGGAGGGTCCTACAATGAGCAGTTCTTC.

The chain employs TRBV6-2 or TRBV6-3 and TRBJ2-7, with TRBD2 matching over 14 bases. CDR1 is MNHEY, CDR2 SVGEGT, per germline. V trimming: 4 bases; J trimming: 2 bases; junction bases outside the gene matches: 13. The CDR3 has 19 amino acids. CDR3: CASSFAPGTSGSGAYEQYF. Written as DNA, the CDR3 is TGTGCCAGCAGTTTCGCCCCCGGGACTAGCGGGAGCGGGGCCTACGAGCAGTACTTC.

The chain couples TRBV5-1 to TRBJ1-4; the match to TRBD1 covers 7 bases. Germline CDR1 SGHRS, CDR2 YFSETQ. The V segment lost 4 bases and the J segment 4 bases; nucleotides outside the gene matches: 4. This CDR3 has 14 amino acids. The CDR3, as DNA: TGCGCCAGCAGCACGGGACAGATTAATGAAAAACTGTTTTTT. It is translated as CASSTGQINEKLFF.

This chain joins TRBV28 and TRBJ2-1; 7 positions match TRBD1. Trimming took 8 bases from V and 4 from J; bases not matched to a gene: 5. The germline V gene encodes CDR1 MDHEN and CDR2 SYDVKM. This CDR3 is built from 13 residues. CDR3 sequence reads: CASAPGQYNEQFF. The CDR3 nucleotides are TGTGCCAGCGCTCCGGGACAGTACAATGAGCAGTTCTTC. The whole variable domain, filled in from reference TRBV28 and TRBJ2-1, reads DVKVTQSSRYLVKRTGEKVFLECVQDMDHENMFWYRQDPGLGLRLIYFSYDVKMKEKGDIPEGYSVSREKKERFSLILESASTNQTSMYLCASAPGQYNEQFFGPGTRLTVL.

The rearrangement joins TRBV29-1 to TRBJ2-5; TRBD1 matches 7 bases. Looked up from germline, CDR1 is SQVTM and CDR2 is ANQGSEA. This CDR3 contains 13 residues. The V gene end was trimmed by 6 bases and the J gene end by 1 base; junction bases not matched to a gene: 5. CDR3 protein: CSVETGFQETQYF. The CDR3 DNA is TGCAGCGTAGAGACAGGGTTCCAAGAGACCCAGTACTTC.

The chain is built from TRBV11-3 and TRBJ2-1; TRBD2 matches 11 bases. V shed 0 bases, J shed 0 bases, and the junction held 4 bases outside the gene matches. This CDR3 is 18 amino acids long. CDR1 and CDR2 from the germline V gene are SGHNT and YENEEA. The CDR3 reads CASSLDRTSGLSYNEQFF. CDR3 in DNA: TGTGCCAGCAGCTTAGATCGGACTAGCGGGCTCTCCTACAATGAGCAGTTCTTC.

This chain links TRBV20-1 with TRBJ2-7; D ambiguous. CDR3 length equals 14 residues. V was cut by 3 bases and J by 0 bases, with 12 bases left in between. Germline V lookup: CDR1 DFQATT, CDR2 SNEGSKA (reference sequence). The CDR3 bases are TGCAGTGCTAGTCTACAGCAACCCTCCTACGAGCAGTACTTC. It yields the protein CSASLQQPSYEQYF.

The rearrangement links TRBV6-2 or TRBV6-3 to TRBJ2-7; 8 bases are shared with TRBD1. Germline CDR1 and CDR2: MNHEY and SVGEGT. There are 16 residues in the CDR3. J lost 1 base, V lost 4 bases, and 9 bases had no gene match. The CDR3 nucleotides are TGTGCCAGCAGTTCACCCAGGACAGGGAGGTCCTACGAGCAGTACTTC. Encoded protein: CASSSPRTGRSYEQYF.

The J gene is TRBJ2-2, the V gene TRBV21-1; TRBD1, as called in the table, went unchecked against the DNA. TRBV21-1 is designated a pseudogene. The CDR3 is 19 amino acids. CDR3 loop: CASSKFGQGKRGNTGELFF. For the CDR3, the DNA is TGTGCCAGCAGCAAGTTTGGACAGGGGAAAAGGGGAAACACCGGGGAGCTGTTTTTT.

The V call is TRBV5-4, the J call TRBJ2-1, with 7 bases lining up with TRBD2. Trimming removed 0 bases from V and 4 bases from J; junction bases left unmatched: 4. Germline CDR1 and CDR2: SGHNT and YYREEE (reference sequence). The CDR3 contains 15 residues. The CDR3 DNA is TGTGCCAGCAGCTTGGGGCAGCGGGGATACAATGAGCAGTTCTTC. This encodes CASSLGQRGYNEQFF. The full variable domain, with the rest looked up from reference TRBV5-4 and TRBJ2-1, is ETGVTQSPTHLIKTRGQQVTLRCSSQSGHNTVSWYQQALGQGPQFIFQYYREEENGRGNFPPRFSGLQFPNYSSELNVNALELDDSALYLCASSLGQRGYNEQFFGPGTRLTVL.

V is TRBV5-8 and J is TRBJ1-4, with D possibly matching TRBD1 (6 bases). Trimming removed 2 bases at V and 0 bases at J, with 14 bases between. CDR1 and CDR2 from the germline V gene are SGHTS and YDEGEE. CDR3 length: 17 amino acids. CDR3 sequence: CASSFVRGSATNEKLFF. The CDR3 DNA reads TGTGCCAGCAGCTTTGTCAGGGGATCCGCAACTAATGAAAAACTGTTTTTT.

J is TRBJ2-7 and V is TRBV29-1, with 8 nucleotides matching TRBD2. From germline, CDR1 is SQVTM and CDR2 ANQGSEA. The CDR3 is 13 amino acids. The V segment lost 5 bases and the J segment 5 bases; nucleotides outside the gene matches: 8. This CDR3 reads CSVIAGPLNEQYF. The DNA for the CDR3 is TGCAGCGTTATAGCGGGACCTCTCAACGAGCAGTACTTC.

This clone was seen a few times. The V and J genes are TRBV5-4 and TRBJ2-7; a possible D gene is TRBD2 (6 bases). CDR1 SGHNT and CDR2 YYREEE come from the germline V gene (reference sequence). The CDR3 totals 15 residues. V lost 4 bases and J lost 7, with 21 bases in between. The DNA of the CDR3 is TGTGCCAGCAGCCCCCTCCCGCGGGACCCTCGGGAGCAGTACTTC. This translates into CASSPLPRDPREQYF. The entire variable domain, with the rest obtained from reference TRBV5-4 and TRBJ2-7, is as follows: ETGVTQSPTHLIKTRGQQVTLRCSSQSGHNTVSWYQQALGQGPQFIFQYYREEENGRGNFPPRFSGLQFPNYSSELNVNALELDDSALYLCASSPLPRDPREQYFGPGTRLTVT.

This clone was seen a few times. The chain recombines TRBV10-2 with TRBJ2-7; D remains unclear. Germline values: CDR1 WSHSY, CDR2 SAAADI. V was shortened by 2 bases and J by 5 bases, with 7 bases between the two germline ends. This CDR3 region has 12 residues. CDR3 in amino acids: CASSEPPDEQYF. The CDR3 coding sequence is TGCGCCAGCAGTGAGCCCCCTGACGAGCAGTACTTC.

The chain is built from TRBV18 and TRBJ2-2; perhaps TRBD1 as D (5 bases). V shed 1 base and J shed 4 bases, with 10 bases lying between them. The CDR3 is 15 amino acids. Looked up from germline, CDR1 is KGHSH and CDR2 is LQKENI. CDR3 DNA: TGTGCCAGCTCACCACAACAACAGGCCACCGGGGAGCTGTTTTTT. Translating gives CASSPQQQATGELFF.

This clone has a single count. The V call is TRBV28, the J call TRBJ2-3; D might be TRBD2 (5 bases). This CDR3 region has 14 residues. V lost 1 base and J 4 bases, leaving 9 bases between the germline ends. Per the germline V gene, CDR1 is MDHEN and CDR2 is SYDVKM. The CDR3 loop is CASSLSGAADTQYF. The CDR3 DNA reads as TGTGCCAGCAGTTTATCTGGAGCGGCAGATACGCAGTATTTT.

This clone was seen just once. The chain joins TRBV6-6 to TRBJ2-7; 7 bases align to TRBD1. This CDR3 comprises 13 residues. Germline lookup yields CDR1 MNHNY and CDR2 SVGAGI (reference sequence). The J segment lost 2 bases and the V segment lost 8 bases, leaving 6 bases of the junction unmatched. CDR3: CASATTGTYEQYF. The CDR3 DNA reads TGTGCCAGCGCTACGACAGGGACCTACGAGCAGTACTTC.

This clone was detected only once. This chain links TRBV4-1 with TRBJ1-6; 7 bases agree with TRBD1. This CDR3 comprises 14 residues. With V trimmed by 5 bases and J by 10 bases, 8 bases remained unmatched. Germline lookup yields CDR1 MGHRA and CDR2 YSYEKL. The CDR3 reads CASSVDRVRSPLHF. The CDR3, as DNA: TGCGCCAGCAGCGTCGACAGGGTAAGGTCACCCCTCCACTTT.

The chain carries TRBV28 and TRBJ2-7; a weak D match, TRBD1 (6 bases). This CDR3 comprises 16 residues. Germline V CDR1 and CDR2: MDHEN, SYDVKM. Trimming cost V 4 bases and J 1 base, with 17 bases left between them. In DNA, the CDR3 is TGTGCCAGCAGTTCCCGTAGGCAGGGGAAATCCTACGAGCAGTACTTC. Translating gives CASSSRRQGKSYEQYF. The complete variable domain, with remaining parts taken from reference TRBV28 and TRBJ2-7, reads DVKVTQSSRYLVKRTGEKVFLECVQDMDHENMFWYRQDPGLGLRLIYFSYDVKMKEKGDIPEGYSVSREKKERFSLILESASTNQTSMYLCASSSRRQGKSYEQYFGPGTRLTVT.

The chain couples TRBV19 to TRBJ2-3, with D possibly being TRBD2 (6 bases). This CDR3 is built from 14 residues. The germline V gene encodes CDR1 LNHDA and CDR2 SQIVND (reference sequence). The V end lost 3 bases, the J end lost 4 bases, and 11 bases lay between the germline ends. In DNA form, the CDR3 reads TGTGCCAGTAGTATTCCGGGAGTGGCAGATACGCAGTATTTT. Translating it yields CASSIPGVADTQYF.

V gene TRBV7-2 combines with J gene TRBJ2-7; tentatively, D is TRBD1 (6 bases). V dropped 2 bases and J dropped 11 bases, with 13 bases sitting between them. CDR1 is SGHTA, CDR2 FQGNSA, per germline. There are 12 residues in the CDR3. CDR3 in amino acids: CASSLTGSPEYF. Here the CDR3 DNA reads TGTGCCAGCAGCTTAACAGGGTCCCCTGAGTACTTC.

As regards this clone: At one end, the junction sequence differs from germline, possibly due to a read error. The CDR3 DNA sequence: TGTGCCAGCAGTGAAGGGGTTTTAACTAGCTTC. Protein: CASSEGVLTSF. The J gene is TRBJ2-7, the V gene TRBV2; D may be TRBD2 (5 bases). CDR1 is SNHLY, CDR2 FYNNEI, per germline. The CDR3 extends over 11 amino acids.

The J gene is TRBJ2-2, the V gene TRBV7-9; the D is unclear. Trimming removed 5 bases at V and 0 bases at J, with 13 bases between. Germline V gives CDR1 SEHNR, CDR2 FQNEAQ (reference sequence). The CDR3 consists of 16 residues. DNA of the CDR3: TGTGCCAGCAGCCCCCGTGGCCCTCCGAACACCGGGGAGCTGTTTTTT. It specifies CASSPRGPPNTGELFF.